This T cell receptor beta chain was sequenced in a study of T cell changes during pregnancy in multiple sclerosis. Repertoires were generated with immunoSEQ multiplex PCR, while TCRdb's copy carries only in-frame clones and drops some. The repertoire holds some 71,000 clones, with roughly 94% as singletons. The CDR3 consists of 15 residues. Unmatched junction bases numbered 7, after V lost 0 bases and J lost 10 bases. Germline loops: CDR1 SGHNT, CDR2 YYREEE (reference sequence). The sample here was peripheral blood, taken after pregnancy. The sequence was collected from a female donor with multiple sclerosis, enrolled in a pregnancy study. The chain combines TRBV5-4 with TRBJ2-1; 10 positions agree with TRBD2. CDR3: CASSLDLAGEHEQFF. Here the CDR3 DNA reads TGTGCCAGCAGCTTGGATCTAGCGGGAGAACACGAGCAGTTCTTC.